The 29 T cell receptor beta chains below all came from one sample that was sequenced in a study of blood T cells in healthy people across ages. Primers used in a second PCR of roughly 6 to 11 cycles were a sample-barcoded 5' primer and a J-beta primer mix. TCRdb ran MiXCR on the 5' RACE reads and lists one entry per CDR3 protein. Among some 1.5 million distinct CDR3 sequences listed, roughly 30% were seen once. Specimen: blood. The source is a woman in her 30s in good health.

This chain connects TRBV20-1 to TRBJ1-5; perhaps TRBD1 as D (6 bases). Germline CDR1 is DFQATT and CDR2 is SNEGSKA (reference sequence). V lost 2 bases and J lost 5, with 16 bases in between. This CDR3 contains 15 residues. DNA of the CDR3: TGCAGTGCTAGACCCACAGGGTACAGGGATCAGCCCCAGCATTTT. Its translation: CSARPTGYRDQPQHF.

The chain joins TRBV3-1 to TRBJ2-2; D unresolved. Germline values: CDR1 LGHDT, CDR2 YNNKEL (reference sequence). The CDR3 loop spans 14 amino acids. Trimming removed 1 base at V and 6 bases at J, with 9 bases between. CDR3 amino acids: CASSQVATAGELFF. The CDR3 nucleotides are TGTGCCAGCAGCCAAGTGGCGACCGCCGGGGAGCTGTTTTTT. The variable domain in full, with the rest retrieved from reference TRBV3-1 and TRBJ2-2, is DTAVSQTPKYLVTQMGNDKSIKCEQNLGHDTMYWYKQDSKKFLKIMFSYNNKELIINETVPNRFSPKSPDKAHLNLHINSLELGDSAVYFCASSQVATAGELFFGEGSRLTVL.

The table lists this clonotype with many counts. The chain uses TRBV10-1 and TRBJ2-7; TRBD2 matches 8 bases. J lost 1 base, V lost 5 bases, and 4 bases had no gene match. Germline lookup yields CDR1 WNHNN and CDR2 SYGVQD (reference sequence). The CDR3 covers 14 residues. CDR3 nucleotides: TGCGCCAGCAGTCCTAGCGGGCCTTCCTACGAGCAGTACTTC. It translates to CASSPSGPSYEQYF.

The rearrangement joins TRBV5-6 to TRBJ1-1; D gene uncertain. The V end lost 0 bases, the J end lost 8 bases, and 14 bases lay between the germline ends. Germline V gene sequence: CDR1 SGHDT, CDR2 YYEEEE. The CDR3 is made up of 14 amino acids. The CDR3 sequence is CASSLVGRGYEAFF. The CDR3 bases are TGTGCCAGCAGCTTGGTTGGTAGAGGGTACGAAGCTTTCTTT.

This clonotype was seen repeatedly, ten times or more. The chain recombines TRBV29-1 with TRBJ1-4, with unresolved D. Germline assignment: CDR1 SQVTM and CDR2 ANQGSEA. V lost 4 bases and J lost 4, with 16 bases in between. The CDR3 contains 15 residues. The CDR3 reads CSVGGLGSLNEKLFF. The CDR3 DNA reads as TGCAGCGTTGGGGGTCTGGGGTCCCTTAATGAAAAACTGTTTTTT.

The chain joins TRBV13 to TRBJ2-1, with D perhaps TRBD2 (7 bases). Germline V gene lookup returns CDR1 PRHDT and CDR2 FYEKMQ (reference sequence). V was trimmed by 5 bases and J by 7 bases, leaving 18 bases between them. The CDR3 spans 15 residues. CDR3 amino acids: CASSRRGAGVNEQFF. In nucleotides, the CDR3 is TGTGCCAGCAGCCGTCGGGGGGCAGGGGTGAATGAGCAGTTCTTC.

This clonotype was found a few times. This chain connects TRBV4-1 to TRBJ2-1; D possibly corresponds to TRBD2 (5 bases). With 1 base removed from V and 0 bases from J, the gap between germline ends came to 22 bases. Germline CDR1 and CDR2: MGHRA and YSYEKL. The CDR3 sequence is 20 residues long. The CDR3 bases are TGCGCCAGCAGCCAAGGTCGGCGGTCCTTTCCGGGGAGCTCCTACAATGAGCAGTTCTTC. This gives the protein CASSQGRRSFPGSSYNEQFF.

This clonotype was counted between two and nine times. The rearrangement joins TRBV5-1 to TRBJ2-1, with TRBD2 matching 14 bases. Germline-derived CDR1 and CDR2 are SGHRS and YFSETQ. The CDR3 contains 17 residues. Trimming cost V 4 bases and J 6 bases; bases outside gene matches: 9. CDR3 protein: CASSLETSGGARNEQFF. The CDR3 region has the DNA TGCGCCAGCAGCCTAGAGACTAGCGGGGGGGCGCGCAATGAGCAGTTCTTC.

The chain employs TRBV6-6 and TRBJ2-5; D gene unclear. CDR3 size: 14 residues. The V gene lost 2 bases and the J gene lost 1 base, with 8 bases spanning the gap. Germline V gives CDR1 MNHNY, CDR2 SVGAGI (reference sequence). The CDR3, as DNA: TGTGCCAGCAGTTACCTAACAGCCCAAGAGACCCAGTACTTC. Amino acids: CASSYLTAQETQYF.

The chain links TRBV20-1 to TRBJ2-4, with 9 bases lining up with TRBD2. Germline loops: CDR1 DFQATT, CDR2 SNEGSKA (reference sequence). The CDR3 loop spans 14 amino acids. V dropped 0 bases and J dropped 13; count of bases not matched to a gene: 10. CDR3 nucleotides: TGCAGTGCTAGAGATATAGCGGGAGACGATGAGCAGTACTTC. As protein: CSARDIAGDDEQYF.

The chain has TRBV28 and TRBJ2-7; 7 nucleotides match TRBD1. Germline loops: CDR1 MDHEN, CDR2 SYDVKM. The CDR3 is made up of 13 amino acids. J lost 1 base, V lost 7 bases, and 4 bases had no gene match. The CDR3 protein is CASKIQGSYEQYF. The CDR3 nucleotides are TGTGCCAGCAAAATACAGGGGTCCTACGAGCAGTACTTC.

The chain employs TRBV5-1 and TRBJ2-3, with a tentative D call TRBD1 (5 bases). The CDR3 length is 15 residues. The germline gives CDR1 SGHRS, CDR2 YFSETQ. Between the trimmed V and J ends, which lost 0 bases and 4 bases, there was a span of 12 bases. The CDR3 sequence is CASSLGPGSADTQYF. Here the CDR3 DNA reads TGCGCCAGCAGCTTGGGGCCAGGGTCGGCAGATACGCAGTATTTT.

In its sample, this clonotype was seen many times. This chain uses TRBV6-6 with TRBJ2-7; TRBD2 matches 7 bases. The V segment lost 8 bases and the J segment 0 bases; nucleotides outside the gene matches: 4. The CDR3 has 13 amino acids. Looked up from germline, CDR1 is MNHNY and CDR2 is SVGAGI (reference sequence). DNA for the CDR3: TGTGCCAGCTCCCGGGACTACTCCTACGAGCAGTACTTC. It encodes CASSRDYSYEQYF.

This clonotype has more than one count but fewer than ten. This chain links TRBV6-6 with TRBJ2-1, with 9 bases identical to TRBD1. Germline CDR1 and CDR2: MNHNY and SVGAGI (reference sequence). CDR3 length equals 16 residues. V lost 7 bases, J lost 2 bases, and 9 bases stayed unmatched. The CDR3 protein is CASTLTGTGPYNEQFF. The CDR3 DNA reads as TGTGCCAGCACTTTAACCGGGACAGGGCCCTACAATGAGCAGTTCTTC.

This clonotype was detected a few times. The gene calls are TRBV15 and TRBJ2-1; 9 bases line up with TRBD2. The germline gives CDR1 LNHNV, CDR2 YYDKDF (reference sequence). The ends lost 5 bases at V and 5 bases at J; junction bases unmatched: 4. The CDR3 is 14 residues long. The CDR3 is CATSGRLADNEQFF. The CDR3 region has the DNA TGTGCCACCAGCGGAAGACTAGCGGACAATGAGCAGTTCTTC.

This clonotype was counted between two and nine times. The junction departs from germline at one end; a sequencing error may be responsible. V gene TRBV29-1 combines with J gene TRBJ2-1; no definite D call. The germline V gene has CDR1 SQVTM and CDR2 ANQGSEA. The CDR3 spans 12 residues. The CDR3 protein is CSVGLLYNGQFF. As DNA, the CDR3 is TGCAGCGTTGGACTCCTATACAATGGGCAGTTCTTC.

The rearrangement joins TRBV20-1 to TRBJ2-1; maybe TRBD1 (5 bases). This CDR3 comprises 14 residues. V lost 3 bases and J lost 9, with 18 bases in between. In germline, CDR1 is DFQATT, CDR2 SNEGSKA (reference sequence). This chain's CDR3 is CSASRSGPNSEQFF. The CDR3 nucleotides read TGCAGTGCTAGTAGGTCAGGGCCTAACAGTGAGCAGTTCTTC.

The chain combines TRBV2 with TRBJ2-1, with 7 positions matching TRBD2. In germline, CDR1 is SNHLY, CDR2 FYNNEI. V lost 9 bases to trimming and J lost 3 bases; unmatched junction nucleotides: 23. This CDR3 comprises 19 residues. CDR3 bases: TGTGCCAGTTCCTCTGGTGGCCCAACGACTCGGGAGGTCTACAATGAGCAGTTCTTC. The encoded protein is CASSSGGPTTREVYNEQFF.

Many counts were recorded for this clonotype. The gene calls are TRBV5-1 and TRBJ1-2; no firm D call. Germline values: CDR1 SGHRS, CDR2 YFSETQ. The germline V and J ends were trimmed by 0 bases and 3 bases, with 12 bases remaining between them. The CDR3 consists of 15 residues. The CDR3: CASSLGNSVDYGYTF. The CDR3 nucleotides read TGCGCCAGCAGCTTGGGAAATTCGGTGGACTATGGCTACACCTTC.

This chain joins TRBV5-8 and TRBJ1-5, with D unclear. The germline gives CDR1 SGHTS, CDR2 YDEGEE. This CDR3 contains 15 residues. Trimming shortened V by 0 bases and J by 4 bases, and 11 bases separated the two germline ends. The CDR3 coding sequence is TGTGCCAGCAGCTTGGAGGCACAGACTAATCAGCCCCAGCATTTT. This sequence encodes CASSLEAQTNQPQHF.

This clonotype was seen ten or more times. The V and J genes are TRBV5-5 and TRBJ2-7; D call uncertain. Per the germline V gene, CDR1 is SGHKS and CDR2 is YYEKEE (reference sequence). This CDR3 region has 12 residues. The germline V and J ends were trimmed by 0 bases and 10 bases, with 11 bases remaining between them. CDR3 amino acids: CASSLDNVSQYF. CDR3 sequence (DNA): TGTGCCAGCAGCTTGGATAACGTAAGTCAGTACTTC.

Here the CDR3 reads CATSRGRGAEKLFF. The CDR3 coding sequence is TGTGCCACCAGTCGGGGGAGAGGAGCGGAAAAACTGTTTTTT. The chain joins TRBV24-1 to TRBJ1-4; the D gene is possibly TRBD1 (5 bases). Trimming left V 6 bases short and J 8 bases short, with 15 bases between. This CDR3 region has 14 residues. Germline V gene sequence: CDR1 KGHDR, CDR2 SFDVKD.

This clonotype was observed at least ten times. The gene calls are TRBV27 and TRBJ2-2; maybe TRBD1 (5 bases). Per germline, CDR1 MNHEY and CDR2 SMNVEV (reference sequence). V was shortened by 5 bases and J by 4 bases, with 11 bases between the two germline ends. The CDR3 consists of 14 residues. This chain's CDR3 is CASSLTVFTGELFF. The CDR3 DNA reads TGTGCCAGCAGTCTGACAGTCTTCACCGGGGAGCTGTTTTTT.

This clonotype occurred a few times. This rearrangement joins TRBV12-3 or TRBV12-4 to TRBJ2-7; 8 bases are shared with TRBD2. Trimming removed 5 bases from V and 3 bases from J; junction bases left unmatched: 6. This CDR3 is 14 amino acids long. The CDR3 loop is CASSTGTRNYEQYF. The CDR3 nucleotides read TGTGCCAGCAGTACCGGGACTAGAAACTACGAGCAGTACTTC.

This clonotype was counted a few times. The CDR3 region is CASSYPGTGANVLTF. The CDR3 region has the DNA TGTGCCAGCAGTTACCCAGGGACTGGGGCCAACGTCCTGACTTTC. This sequence joins TRBV28 and TRBJ2-6, with D perhaps TRBD1 (5 bases). This CDR3 has 15 residues. Trimming took 4 bases from V and 2 from J, leaving 9 bases between them. From germline, CDR1 is MDHEN and CDR2 SYDVKM.

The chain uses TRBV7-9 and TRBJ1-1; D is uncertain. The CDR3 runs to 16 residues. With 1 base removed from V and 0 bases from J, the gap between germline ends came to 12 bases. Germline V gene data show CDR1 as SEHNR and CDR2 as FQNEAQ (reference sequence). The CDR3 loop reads CASSLEGGYMNTEAFF. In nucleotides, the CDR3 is TGTGCCAGCAGCTTAGAGGGCGGCTACATGAACACTGAAGCTTTCTTT.

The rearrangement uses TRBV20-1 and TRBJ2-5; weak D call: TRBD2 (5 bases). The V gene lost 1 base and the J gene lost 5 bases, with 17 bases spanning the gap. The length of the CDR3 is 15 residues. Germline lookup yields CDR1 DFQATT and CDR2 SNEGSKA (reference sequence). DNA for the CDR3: TGCAGTGCTAGAGCCAGGAGGCAGGACGGGGAGACCCAGTACTTC. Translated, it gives CSARARRQDGETQYF.

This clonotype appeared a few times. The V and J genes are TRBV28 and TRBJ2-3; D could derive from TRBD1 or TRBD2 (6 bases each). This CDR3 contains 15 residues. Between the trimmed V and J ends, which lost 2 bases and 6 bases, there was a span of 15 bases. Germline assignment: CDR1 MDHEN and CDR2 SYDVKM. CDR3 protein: CASSLMGGDVDTQYF. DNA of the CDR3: TGTGCCAGCAGTTTAATGGGGGGCGATGTTGATACGCAGTATTTT.

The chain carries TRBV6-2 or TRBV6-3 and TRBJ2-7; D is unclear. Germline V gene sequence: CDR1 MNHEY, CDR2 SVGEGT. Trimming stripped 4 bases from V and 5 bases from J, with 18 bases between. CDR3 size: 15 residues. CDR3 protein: CASSWMDRASDEQYF. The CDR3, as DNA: TGTGCCAGCAGTTGGATGGATAGGGCTTCAGACGAGCAGTACTTC.